This T cell receptor beta chain was identified during a study of long-term antiretroviral therapy in people with HIV. The CDR3 totals 15 residues. CDR1 is SGHRS and CDR2 is YFSETQ in the germline V gene. The V end lost 0 bases, the J end lost 1 base, and 7 bases lay between the germline ends. No donor had fewer than one pre-ART PBMC sample or fewer than two post-ART PBMC samples. Researchers ran immunoSEQ v3.0 at survey level. Method: immunoSEQ multiplex PCR; TCRdb's copy keeps in-frame clones and lacks some. Here the sample spans 20,000 or so clones, roughly 84% being singletons. The specimen was unsorted PBMCs, collected 0.1 years before starting antiretroviral therapy. This clonotype was sampled from a man aged 18 to 30 with HIV. The chain employs TRBV5-1 and TRBJ2-2; D tentatively fits TRBD1 or TRBD2 (5 bases each). CDR3 DNA: TGCGCCAGCAGCTTGGTGGGGGTGAACACCGGGGAGCTGTTTTTT. Protein product: CASSLVGVNTGELFF.